Following are 23 T cell receptor beta chains from one sample sequenced in a study of cytomegalovirus exposure and HLA in healthy donors. PCR involved 60 Vbeta and 13 Jbeta primers. Sequencing used immunoSEQ multiplex PCR; TCRdb keeps in-frame clones, though not all of them. The sample holds about 120,000 clones, over 60% seen once. Sequencing input: PBMCs. The receptors were sampled from a woman aged 40 to 50 in good health and CMV-seropositive.

The rearrangement joins TRBV5-1 to TRBJ2-3, with TRBD2 matching 10 bases. There are 15 residues in the CDR3. Germline assignment: CDR1 SGHRS and CDR2 YFSETQ. The junction had 6 bases not matched to a gene; V was cut back by 4 bases and J by 4 bases. The CDR3 DNA reads as TGCGCCAGCAGCCAAAGCGGGGGGGTGGCAGATACGCAGTATTTT. Protein: CASSQSGGVADTQYF.

The genes are TRBV14 and TRBJ1-2; D remains unclear. Looked up from germline, CDR1 is SGHDN and CDR2 is FVKESK. This CDR3 has 12 amino acids. V was trimmed by 5 bases and J by 2 bases, leaving 6 bases between them. Here the CDR3 DNA reads TGTGCCAGCAGCGGCGGAAACTATGGCTACACCTTC. It is translated as CASSGGNYGYTF.

The chain couples TRBV10-3 to TRBJ1-1, with D possibly matching TRBD1 (6 bases). V lost 10 bases to trimming and J lost 0 bases, with 30 bases between them. Germline values: CDR1 ENHRY, CDR2 SYGVKD. This CDR3 contains 19 residues. The CDR3 coding sequence is TGTGCCACGCATCAGTGGGATGGTGGCAGGGGATCTTTGAACACTGAAGCTTTCTTT. This codes for CATHQWDGGRGSLNTEAFF.

This clone turned up a few times. Other DNA sequences within the sample encode an identical CDR3. This chain links TRBV6-1 with TRBJ1-2; 9 bases are shared with TRBD1. The V gene's germline CDR1 is MNHNS and CDR2 SASEGT. The CDR3 loop spans 14 amino acids. The ends lost 6 bases at V and 7 bases at J; junction bases unmatched: 9. The CDR3 bases are TGTGCCAGCAGCACAACAGGGGGCGTAAGTGGCTACACCTTC. It encodes CASSTTGGVSGYTF.

The chain employs TRBV11-3 and TRBJ2-1; TRBD1 agrees at 8 bases. This CDR3 contains 14 residues. V trimming: 5 bases; J trimming: 9 bases; junction bases outside the gene matches: 9. Per germline, CDR1 SGHNT and CDR2 YENEEA. The CDR3 sequence: CASSPGTGFSEQFF. The DNA of the CDR3 is TGTGCCAGCAGCCCCGGGACAGGTTTTAGTGAGCAGTTCTTC.

The chain employs TRBV29-1 and TRBJ1-2, with 12 bases fitting TRBD1. The V segment lost 6 bases and the J segment 1 base; nucleotides outside the gene matches: 9. Germline CDR1 and CDR2: SQVTM and ANQGSEA. CDR3 size: 16 residues. CDR3 residues: CSVLRDRGPNNYGYTF. In DNA form, the CDR3 reads TGCAGCGTCCTCCGGGACAGGGGGCCCAATAACTATGGCTACACCTTC.

This chain links TRBV4-1 with TRBJ2-5, with 14 bases lining up with TRBD2. The CDR3 has 16 amino acids. The V and J ends lost 3 bases and 7 bases, in that order; junction bases with no gene match: 7. Germline CDR1 and CDR2: MGHRA and YSYEKL. The CDR3 DNA reads as TGCGCCAGCAGCCAGGGAGGACTAGCGGGGGGTGGGACCCAGTACTTC. As protein: CASSQGGLAGGGTQYF.

This clone was recorded a few times. The gene calls are TRBV7-2 and TRBJ1-2, with a tentative D call TRBD1 (6 bases). V shed 5 bases and J shed 8 bases, with 18 bases lying between them. Per the germline V gene, CDR1 is SGHTA and CDR2 is FQGNSA. This CDR3 has 14 amino acids. In DNA form, the CDR3 reads TGTGCCAGCAGCCCCTCGGGGGGGGCGCACGGCTACACCTTC. Its protein product is CASSPSGGAHGYTF.

In this sample, this clone turned up a few times. The rearrangement joins TRBV11-2 to TRBJ2-1, with 14 bases matching TRBD2. Per the germline V gene, CDR1 is SGHAT and CDR2 is FQNNGV. CDR3 length: 16 amino acids. V gave up 4 bases and J gave up 4 bases; unmatched junction bases: 3. CDR3 nucleotides: TGTGCCAGCAGCTCAGGGACTAGCGGGGGATACAATGAGCAGTTCTTC. This translates into CASSSGTSGGYNEQFF.

The V gene is TRBV7-2, the J gene TRBJ1-2, with TRBD1 identical over 7 bases. V lost 2 bases to trimming and J lost 8 bases; unmatched junction nucleotides: 11. This CDR3 has 15 residues. Per germline, CDR1 SGHTA and CDR2 FQGNSA. This CDR3 reads CASSLSRDRVQGYTF. CDR3 nucleotides: TGTGCCAGCAGCTTAAGCCGGGACAGAGTACAAGGCTACACCTTC.

This clone appeared once. The J gene is TRBJ2-4, the V gene TRBV11-2; the match to TRBD2 covers 10 bases. Looked up from germline, CDR1 is SGHAT and CDR2 is FQNNGV. After removal of 6 bases from V and 5 bases from J, the junction contained 10 bases not matched to a gene. The CDR3 sequence is 16 residues long. The DNA for the CDR3 is TGTGCCAGCAGGTCCACTAGCGGGGTAGGAGAAAACATTCAGTACTTC. Protein product: CASRSTSGVGENIQYF.

This clone was observed a few times. The chain joins TRBV5-1 to TRBJ2-7, with a possible D match to TRBD1 (5 bases). From germline, CDR1 is SGHRS and CDR2 YFSETQ. The V end was cut by 5 bases, the J end by 2 bases, with 11 bases between. The CDR3 is 13 residues long. CDR3 in amino acids: CASSETVTYEQYF. CDR3 DNA sequence: TGCGCCAGCAGTGAGACAGTGACCTACGAGCAGTACTTC.

This rearrangement joins TRBV7-3 to TRBJ1-5; D unresolved. CDR3 size: 13 residues. Germline CDR1 reads SGHTA; CDR2 reads FQGTGA. V was pared by 1 base and J by 4 bases, with 5 bases between. CDR3 sequence: CASSLRGNQPQHF. The CDR3, as DNA: TGTGCCAGCAGCTTAAGAGGAAATCAGCCCCAGCATTTT.

This sequence joins TRBV2 and TRBJ1-1; tentatively, D is TRBD1 (5 bases). CDR3 length equals 17 residues. Germline V gives CDR1 SNHLY, CDR2 FYNNEI. Trimming shortened V by 3 bases and J by 13 bases, and 30 bases separated the two germline ends. This CDR3 is CASSDHNIVSRPTRGFF. As DNA, the CDR3 is TGTGCCAGCAGTGATCATAACATCGTTTCGAGGCCAACAAGGGGTTTCTTT.

This rearrangement joins TRBV18 to TRBJ1-5; D gene uncertain. V was clipped by 5 bases and J by 4 bases, with 15 bases between them. Germline CDR1 and CDR2: KGHSH and LQKENI. There are 15 residues in the CDR3. The CDR3, as DNA: TGTGCCAGCTCATACACCGGAGCGAGTAATCAGCCCCAGCATTTT. Its translation: CASSYTGASNQPQHF.

For the CDR3, the DNA is TGTGCCAGCAGCTTTGCAGGGAACTCCTACGAGCAGTACTTC. It codes for CASSFAGNSYEQYF. The V call is TRBV11-2, the J call TRBJ2-7, with D maybe TRBD1 (5 bases). The germline V gene encodes CDR1 SGHAT and CDR2 FQNNGV. The CDR3 spans 14 residues. V lost 3 bases, J lost 0 bases, and 9 bases lay in between.

This chain's CDR3 is CASSQGNSGGSYEQYF. In DNA form, the CDR3 reads TGCGCCAGCAGCCAGGGTAATTCTGGAGGCTCCTACGAGCAGTACTTC. This chain uses TRBV4-3 with TRBJ2-7, with D perhaps TRBD2 (5 bases). V dropped 3 bases and J dropped 0 bases, with 15 bases sitting between them. The V gene's germline CDR1 is LGHNA and CDR2 YSLEER. This CDR3 spans 16 amino acids.

The CDR3 DNA reads TGTGCTAGTGGCAACGGACCGACGCGGGGTCTTGAAGCTTTCTTT. It encodes CASGNGPTRGLEAFF. This chain uses TRBV12-5 with TRBJ1-1; no clear D gene. This CDR3 is built from 15 residues. The germline CDR1 and CDR2 sequences are LGHNT and FRNRAP. V lost 6 bases, J lost 7 bases, and 21 bases lay in between.

V is TRBV27 and J is TRBJ1-1; 9 bases fit TRBD1. The CDR3 has 14 residues. V was pared by 4 bases and J by 5 bases, with 5 bases of the junction left unmatched. Germline V lookup: CDR1 MNHEY, CDR2 SMNVEV (reference sequence). The chain's CDR3 is CASSYRGRLTEAFF. In DNA, the CDR3 is TGTGCCAGCAGTTACAGGGGGCGCCTAACTGAAGCTTTCTTT.

The gene calls are TRBV7-6 and TRBJ1-5, with 9 bases lining up with TRBD1. The V gene end was trimmed by 6 bases and the J gene end by 6 bases; junction bases not matched to a gene: 6. Looked up from germline, CDR1 is SGHVS and CDR2 is FNYEAQ. This CDR3 is built from 14 residues. In nucleotides, the CDR3 is TGTGCCAGCAGTTGGGACAGGGAGGGTCAGCCCCAGCATTTT. Translated: CASSWDREGQPQHF.

This clone was observed a few times. The rearrangement links TRBV4-2 to TRBJ1-5, with D uncertain. Germline V gene lookup returns CDR1 LGHNA and CDR2 YNFKEQ. Trimming shortened V by 1 base and J by 0 bases, and 10 bases separated the two germline ends. The CDR3 has 16 amino acids. This chain's CDR3 is CASSQGHLSSNQPQHF. CDR3 sequence (DNA): TGTGCCAGCAGCCAAGGTCATCTCAGTAGCAATCAGCCCCAGCATTTT.

This clone was seen a single time. V usage is TRBV18 and J usage is TRBJ1-1, with D hard to call. CDR3 size: 15 residues. V was clipped by 0 bases and J by 4 bases, with 12 bases between them. The germline gives CDR1 KGHSH, CDR2 LQKENI. The CDR3: CASSPPSGRGTEAFF. The DNA of the CDR3 is TGTGCCAGCTCACCACCCTCCGGGAGAGGCACTGAAGCTTTCTTT.

This clone has only a few counts. This rearrangement joins TRBV4-1 to TRBJ1-1; TRBD1 matches 10 bases. This CDR3 is 15 amino acids long. Germline V gene lookup returns CDR1 MGHRA and CDR2 YSYEKL. V trimming: 1 base; J trimming: 4 bases; junction bases outside the gene matches: 3. The CDR3 nucleotides read TGCGCCAGCAGCCAAGGACAGGGGGCGGCCACTGAAGCTTTCTTT. Encoded protein: CASSQGQGAATEAFF.